Listed here are 27 T cell receptor beta chains from one sample, sequenced in a study of OX40 agonist ivuxolimab in advanced cancers. Profiled with immunoSEQ multiplex PCR; TCRdb holds only in-frame clones, not every one. The data hold around 50,000 clones, with 80% to 90% observed a single time. The input for sequencing was CD4+ or CD8+ T cells sorted from blood, taken in a trial of the OX40 agonist ivuxolimab. Receptor source: an adult with an advanced solid tumor such as melanoma, head and neck, liver or kidney cancer.

This clone was found a few times. The V and J genes are TRBV4-2 and TRBJ2-7, with a tentative D call TRBD2 (5 bases). The CDR3 runs to 15 residues. Trimming shortened V by 4 bases and J by 3 bases, and 16 bases separated the two germline ends. Germline V gene data show CDR1 as LGHNA and CDR2 as YNFKEQ. The CDR3 reads CASSPTGLKGYEQYF. CDR3 sequence (DNA): TGTGCCAGCAGCCCGACCGGACTGAAGGGCTACGAGCAGTACTTC.

In this sample, this clone turned up a few times. The chain combines TRBV5-4 with TRBJ1-2, with TRBD1 matching over 7 bases. The CDR3 runs to 17 residues. J gave up 0 bases and V 1 base, and 9 bases lay outside the gene matches. The germline gives CDR1 SGHNT, CDR2 YYREEE (reference sequence). CDR3 in amino acids: CASSLPSQGLANYGYTF. The CDR3 nucleotides are TGTGCCAGCAGCTTGCCGTCACAGGGGTTAGCTAACTATGGCTACACCTTC.

The V gene is TRBV5-4, the J gene TRBJ2-7; D is perhaps TRBD2 (6 bases). With 4 bases removed from V and 4 bases from J, the gap between germline ends came to 18 bases. Germline V gives CDR1 SGHNT, CDR2 YYREEE (reference sequence). The CDR3 length is 15 residues. The DNA for the CDR3 is TGTGCCAGCAGCCGCGTCGGGGGAGTCGTTTACGAGCAGTACTTC. Protein sequence: CASSRVGGVVYEQYF.

The chain has TRBV1 and TRBJ2-5; the D call TRBD2 from the table was never checked on the DNA. TRBV1 is a pseudogene. The CDR3 covers 16 residues. The CDR3 region has the DNA TGCACCAGCAGCCAAGATCCGGGTCCGGGGGGTGAGACCCAGTACTTC. Protein: CTSSQDPGPGGETQYF.

This CDR3 is CASSLLAGVGYTGELFF. The CDR3 coding sequence is TGTGCCAGCAGCTTATTAGCGGGGGTTGGTTACACCGGGGAGCTGTTTTTT. The chain employs TRBV7-2 and TRBJ2-2, with 9 bases matching TRBD2. The CDR3 totals 17 residues. Germline trimming cut 2 bases from V and 3 bases from J; bases unmatched to any gene: 7. Germline assignment: CDR1 SGHTA and CDR2 FQGNSA.

This chain joins TRBV7-6 and TRBJ2-3, with D possibly being TRBD2 (6 bases). The ends were cut back, 3 bases at V and 5 bases at J, with 15 bases in the middle. Germline V CDR1 and CDR2: SGHVS, FNYEAQ. The CDR3 length is 15 residues. The CDR3 coding sequence is TGTGCCAGCAGCTTCCCCTCCTCAGCGGGAGATACGCAGTATTTT. The encoded protein is CASSFPSSAGDTQYF.

The rearrangement uses TRBV14 and TRBJ1-6; 7 nucleotides line up with TRBD1. There are 15 residues in the CDR3. The germline CDR1 and CDR2 sequences are SGHDN and FVKESK. V lost 1 base, J lost 7 bases, and 4 bases stayed unmatched. This CDR3 reads CASSQGQGVNSPLHF. The DNA for the CDR3 is TGTGCCAGCAGCCAAGGACAGGGCGTAAATTCACCCCTCCACTTT.

This clone was detected a few times. The chain joins TRBV7-9 to TRBJ1-5, with TRBD1 identical over 8 bases. The junction had 8 bases not matched to a gene; V was cut back by 5 bases and J by 5 bases. CDR3 size: 15 residues. Germline V gives CDR1 SEHNR, CDR2 FQNEAQ (reference sequence). CDR3 sequence reads: CASSGSQGAYQPQHF. The CDR3 nucleotides read TGTGCCAGCAGCGGTTCCCAGGGGGCGTATCAGCCCCAGCATTTT. Full variable domain (rest looked up from reference TRBV7-9 and TRBJ1-5): DTGVSQNPRHKITKRGQNVTFRCDPISEHNRLYWYRQTLGQGPEFLTYFQNEAQLEKSRLLSDRFSAERPKGSFSTLEIQRTEQGDSAMYLCASSGSQGAYQPQHFGDGTRLSIL.

The rearrangement joins TRBV27 to TRBJ1-5; D perhaps matches TRBD1 (5 bases). The germline V and J ends were trimmed by 3 bases and 0 bases, with 12 bases remaining between them. The germline CDR1 and CDR2 sequences are MNHEY and SMNVEV (reference sequence). This CDR3 comprises 16 residues. The CDR3: CASSFSGRGSNQPQHF. In DNA form, the CDR3 reads TGTGCCAGCAGTTTCTCGGGGAGGGGTAGCAATCAGCCCCAGCATTTT.

The rearrangement joins TRBV5-1 to TRBJ2-5; either TRBD1 or TRBD2 may supply D (6 bases each). Germline values: CDR1 SGHRS, CDR2 YFSETQ. The CDR3 sequence is 13 residues long. V dropped 4 bases and J dropped 5 bases, with 12 bases sitting between them. The CDR3 coding sequence is TGCGCCAGCAGCGGGGGGCGTGGGGAGACCCAGTACTTC. This codes for CASSGGRGETQYF.

The V gene is TRBV4-2, the J gene TRBJ1-2, with 9 nucleotides matching TRBD1. This CDR3 has 16 residues. The V gene's germline CDR1 is LGHNA and CDR2 YNFKEQ. Germline trimming cut 0 bases from V and 1 base from J; bases unmatched to any gene: 3. The CDR3, as DNA: TGTGCCAGCAGCCAAGATAGGGACAGGGTTAACTATGGCTACACCTTC. Translated, it gives CASSQDRDRVNYGYTF.

The chain uses TRBV12-5 and TRBJ1-1; D not resolved. Trimming shortened V by 3 bases and J by 1 base, and 6 bases separated the two germline ends. CDR3 length equals 13 residues. The V gene's germline CDR1 is LGHNT and CDR2 FRNRAP. CDR3 DNA: TGTGCTAGTGGTTTCCAAGGGAACACTGAAGCTTTCTTT. This translates into CASGFQGNTEAFF.

The chain links TRBV6-1 to TRBJ1-5; D gene uncertain. The CDR3 extends over 15 amino acids. Trimming cost V 4 bases and J 0 bases, with 10 bases left between them. In germline, CDR1 is MNHNS, CDR2 SASEGT. The CDR3 is CASSGSSVSNQPQHF. The CDR3 region has the DNA TGTGCCAGCAGTGGGTCGTCAGTTAGCAATCAGCCCCAGCATTTT.

The chain couples TRBV21-1 to TRBJ2-1; no check of the table's D call, TRBD1, against the DNA was made. TRBV21-1 has pseudogene status. The length of the CDR3 is 16 residues. CDR3 nucleotide sequence: TGTGCCAGCAGCAGCGACCTCCGGGACAGGGTGTGTGAGCAGTTCTTC. Residues: CASSSDLRDRVCEQFF.

The J gene is TRBJ1-2, the V gene TRBV6-5, with no clear D. The V end was cut by 4 bases, the J end by 0 bases, with 9 bases between. This CDR3 is 14 amino acids long. Germline lookup yields CDR1 MNHEY and CDR2 SVGAGI. The CDR3 region is CASSSTFTNYGYTF. The CDR3 bases are TGTGCCAGCAGTTCTACCTTTACTAACTATGGCTACACCTTC.

This chain's CDR3 is CAISEDRANYGYTF. The CDR3 DNA reads as TGTGCCATCAGTGAGGACAGGGCTAACTATGGCTACACCTTC. The J gene is TRBJ1-2, the V gene TRBV10-3; 7 nucleotides align to TRBD1. The V and J ends lost 2 bases and 0 bases, in that order; junction bases with no gene match: 0. This CDR3 spans 14 amino acids. Germline CDR1 and CDR2: ENHRY and SYGVKD.

V gene TRBV4-1 combines with J gene TRBJ1-3, with D tentatively TRBD1 (5 bases). With 1 base removed from V and 2 bases from J, the gap between germline ends came to 12 bases. The CDR3 extends over 16 amino acids. Germline V CDR1 and CDR2: MGHRA, YSYEKL. In nucleotides, the CDR3 is TGCGCCAGCAGCCAAGGAGGTCCCAGGGCTGGAAACACCATATATTTT. It codes for CASSQGGPRAGNTIYF.

The rearrangement uses TRBV6-5 and TRBJ1-1; D possibly corresponds to TRBD1 (6 bases). Between the trimmed V and J ends, which lost 5 bases and 1 base, there was a span of 11 bases. From germline, CDR1 is MNHEY and CDR2 SVGAGI. This CDR3 comprises 14 residues. CDR3 in amino acids: CASSIGQQNTEAFF. The CDR3, as DNA: TGTGCCAGCAGTATCGGACAGCAGAACACTGAAGCTTTCTTT.

The chain links TRBV5-1 to TRBJ2-3; TRBD1 matches 10 bases. Trimming removed 6 bases from V and 3 bases from J; junction bases left unmatched: 10. The CDR3 has 16 residues. CDR1 and CDR2 (germline): SGHRS, YFSETQ. CDR3 amino acids: CASKRQGALSTDTQYF. The CDR3 DNA sequence: TGCGCCAGCAAGAGACAGGGGGCTCTCAGTACAGATACGCAGTATTTT.

This chain connects TRBV7-2 to TRBJ1-5; D remains unclear. Germline V gives CDR1 SGHTA, CDR2 FQGNSA. The CDR3 sequence is 18 residues long. V lost 5 bases to trimming and J lost 0 bases, with 20 bases between them. The CDR3 DNA is TGTGCCAGCAGCGTACTCGGGTTGTTTCAGGATAGCAATCAGCCCCAGCATTTT. It is translated as CASSVLGLFQDSNQPQHF. Together with reference TRBV7-2 and TRBJ1-5, the CDR3 gives the full variable domain: GAGVSQSPSNKVTEKGKDVELRCDPISGHTALYWYRQSLGQGLEFLIYFQGNSAPDKSGLPSDRFSAERTGGSVSTLTIQRTQQEDSAVYLCASSVLGLFQDSNQPQHFGDGTRLSIL.

This sequence joins TRBV7-9 and TRBJ1-1; 8 bases map to TRBD1. Germline V gives CDR1 SEHNR, CDR2 FQNEAQ (reference sequence). The CDR3 spans 14 residues. The junction had 3 bases not matched to a gene; V was cut back by 5 bases and J by 1 base. CDR3 in DNA: TGTGCCAGCAGCGTGGGACAGGCGAACACTGAAGCTTTCTTT. This translates into CASSVGQANTEAFF. Full variable domain (remainder filled in from reference TRBV7-9 and TRBJ1-1): DTGVSQNPRHKITKRGQNVTFRCDPISEHNRLYWYRQTLGQGPEFLTYFQNEAQLEKSRLLSDRFSAERPKGSFSTLEIQRTEQGDSAMYLCASSVGQANTEAFFGQGTRLTVV.

The rearrangement joins TRBV19 to TRBJ1-5, with 7 positions matching TRBD1. Per the germline V gene, CDR1 is LNHDA and CDR2 is SQIVND (reference sequence). The length of the CDR3 is 12 residues. V dropped 5 bases and J dropped 8; count of bases not matched to a gene: 3. The CDR3 region is CASSFRGEPQHF. CDR3 bases: TGTGCCAGTAGTTTCAGGGGGGAGCCCCAGCATTTT. Variable domain in full (rest from reference TRBV19 and TRBJ1-5): DGGITQSPKYLFRKEGQNVTLSCEQNLNHDAMYWYRQDPGQGLRLIYYSQIVNDFQKGDIAEGYSVSREKKESFPLTVTSAQKNPTAFYLCASSFRGEPQHFGDGTRLSIL.

V and J are TRBV5-5 and TRBJ2-2; 11 nucleotides line up with TRBD1. Trimming removed 2 bases from V and 3 bases from J; junction bases left unmatched: 3. Germline values: CDR1 SGHKS, CDR2 YYEKEE (reference sequence). The CDR3 spans 16 residues. The CDR3 region is CASSFWDRGDTGELFF. The CDR3 DNA reads as TGTGCCAGCAGCTTCTGGGACAGGGGGGACACCGGGGAGCTGTTTTTT.

This clone was counted a few times. This chain links TRBV7-2 with TRBJ1-2; weak D call: TRBD1 (6 bases). Germline V gene data show CDR1 as SGHTA and CDR2 as FQGNSA. The V end was cut by 5 bases, the J end by 3 bases, with 22 bases between. This CDR3 spans 17 amino acids. The CDR3 region is CASSPRRGGRGDYGYTF. In nucleotides, the CDR3 is TGTGCCAGCAGCCCACGGAGAGGGGGAAGGGGCGACTATGGCTACACCTTC.

This clone turned up a few times. This sequence joins TRBV5-5 and TRBJ2-2; unclear D gene. Looked up from germline, CDR1 is SGHKS and CDR2 is YYEKEE (reference sequence). There are 16 residues in the CDR3. The V and J ends lost 1 base and 0 bases respectively, with 10 bases between them. CDR3 loop: CASSLTAHSNTGELFF. The DNA for the CDR3 is TGTGCCAGCAGCTTGACGGCACATTCGAACACCGGGGAGCTGTTTTTT.

The chain uses TRBV15 and TRBJ1-4, with 9 positions matching TRBD1. This CDR3 comprises 16 residues. The J segment lost 4 bases and the V segment lost 1 base, leaving 4 bases of the junction unmatched. Germline lookup yields CDR1 LNHNV and CDR2 YYDKDF (reference sequence). CDR3 bases: TGTGCCACCAGCAGAGGGACAGGGGCCGGTAATGAAAAACTGTTTTTT. This encodes CATSRGTGAGNEKLFF. Full variable domain (rest looked up from reference TRBV15 and TRBJ1-4): DAMVIQNPRYQVTQFGKPVTLSCSQTLNHNVMYWYQQKSSQAPKLLFHYYDKDFNNEADTPDNFQSRRPNTSFCFLDIRSPGLGDTAMYLCATSRGTGAGNEKLFFGSGTQLSVL.

The CDR3 DNA is TGTGCCAGCCACGGCAGCTCCTACAATGAGCAGTTCTTC. Residues: CASHGSSYNEQFF. V and J are TRBV10-3 and TRBJ2-1; D remains ambiguous. The CDR3 is 13 residues long. Germline CDR1 and CDR2: ENHRY and SYGVKD. V lost 10 bases to trimming and J lost 0 bases, with 10 bases between them.